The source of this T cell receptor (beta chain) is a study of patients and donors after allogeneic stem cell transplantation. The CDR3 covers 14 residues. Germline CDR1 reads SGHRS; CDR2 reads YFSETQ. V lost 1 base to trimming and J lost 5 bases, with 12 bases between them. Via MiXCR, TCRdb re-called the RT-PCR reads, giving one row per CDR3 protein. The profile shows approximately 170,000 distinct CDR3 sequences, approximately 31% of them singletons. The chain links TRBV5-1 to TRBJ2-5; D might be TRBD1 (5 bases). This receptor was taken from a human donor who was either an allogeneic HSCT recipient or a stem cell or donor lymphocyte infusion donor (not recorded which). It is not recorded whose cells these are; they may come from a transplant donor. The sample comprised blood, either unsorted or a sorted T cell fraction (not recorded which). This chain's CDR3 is CASSLRWGAETQYF. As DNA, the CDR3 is TGCGCCAGCAGCTTGCGGTGGGGCGCCGAGACCCAGTACTTC.